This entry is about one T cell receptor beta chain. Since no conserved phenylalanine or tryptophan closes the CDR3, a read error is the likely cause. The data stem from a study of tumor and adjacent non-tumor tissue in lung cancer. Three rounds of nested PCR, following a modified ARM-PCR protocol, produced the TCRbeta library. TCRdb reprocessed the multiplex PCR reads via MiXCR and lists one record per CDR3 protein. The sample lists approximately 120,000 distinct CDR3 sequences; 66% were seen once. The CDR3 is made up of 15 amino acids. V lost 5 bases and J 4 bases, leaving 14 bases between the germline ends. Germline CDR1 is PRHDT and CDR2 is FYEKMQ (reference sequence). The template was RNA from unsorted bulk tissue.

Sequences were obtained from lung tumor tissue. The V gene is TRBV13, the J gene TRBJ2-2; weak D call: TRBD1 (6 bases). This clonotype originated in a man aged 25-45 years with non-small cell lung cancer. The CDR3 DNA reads TGTGCCAGCAGCCCCCTGGACAGCCGCACCGGGGAGCTGTTTTCT. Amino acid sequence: CASSPLDSRTGELFS.